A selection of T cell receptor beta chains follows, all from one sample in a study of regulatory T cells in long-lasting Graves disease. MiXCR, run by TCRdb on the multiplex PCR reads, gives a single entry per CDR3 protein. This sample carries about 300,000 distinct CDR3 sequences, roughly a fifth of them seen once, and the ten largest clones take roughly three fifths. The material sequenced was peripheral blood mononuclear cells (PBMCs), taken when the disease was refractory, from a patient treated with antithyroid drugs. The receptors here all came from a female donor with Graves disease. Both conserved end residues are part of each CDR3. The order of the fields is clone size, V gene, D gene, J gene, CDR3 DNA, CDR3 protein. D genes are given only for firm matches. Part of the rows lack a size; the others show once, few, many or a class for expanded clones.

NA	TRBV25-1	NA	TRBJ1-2	TGTGCCAGCCTCAATTTAGCAACGGACGGGGATAACTATGGCTACACCTTC	CASLNLATDGDNYGYTF
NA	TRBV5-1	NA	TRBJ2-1	TGCGCCAGCAGCTGGGCGGTTCACTCCTACAATGAGCAATTCTTC	CASSWAVHSYNEQFF
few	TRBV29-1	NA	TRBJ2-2	TGCAGCGTCCGGGATTCCGGGGAGCTGTTTTTT	CSVRDSGELFF
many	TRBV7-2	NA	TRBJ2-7	TGTGCCAGCAGCCTACCGGGATCCTACGAGCAGTACTTC	CASSLPGSYEQYF
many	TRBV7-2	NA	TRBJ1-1	TGTGCCAGCACATACCGACAGGCGCCGAACACTGAAGCTTTCTTT	CASTYRQAPNTEAFF
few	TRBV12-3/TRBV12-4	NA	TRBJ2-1	TGTGCCAGCCGGACTGATTACAATGAGCAGTTCTTC	CASRTDYNEQFF
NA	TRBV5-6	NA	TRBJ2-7	TGTGCCAGCAGCCAAGATTCGGGCTATTCATACGAGCAGTACTTC	CASSQDSGYSYEQYF
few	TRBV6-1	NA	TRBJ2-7	TGTGCCAGCAGTCGGGACACTCCCTACGAGCAGTACTTC	CASSRDTPYEQYF
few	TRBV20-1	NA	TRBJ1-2	TGCAGTGCCTTGGACAGCCACTATGGCTACACCTTC	CSALDSHYGYTF
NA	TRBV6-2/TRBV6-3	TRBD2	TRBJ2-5	TGTGCCGGCCGCGGTGATAGCGGGAGGGTACTTAGCGAGACCCAGTACTTC	CAGRGDSGRVLSETQYF
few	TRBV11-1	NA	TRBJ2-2	TGTGCCAGCAGCTTAGCTGGGGGGAGGTACACCGGGGAGCTGTTTTTT	CASSLAGGRYTGELFF
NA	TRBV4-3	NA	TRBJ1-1	TGCGCCAGCAGCCAAACCTTCAGGGGAATGAACACTGAAGCTTTCTTT	CASSQTFRGMNTEAFF
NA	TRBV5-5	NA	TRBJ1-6	TGTGCCAGCAGCTTCGCAGGGTATAATTCACCCCTCCACTTT	CASSFAGYNSPLHF
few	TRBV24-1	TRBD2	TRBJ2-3	TGTGCCACCAGTTCTACTAGCGGGAGTCCAGATACGCAGTATTTT	CATSSTSGSPDTQYF
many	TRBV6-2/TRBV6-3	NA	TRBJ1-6	TGTGCCAGCAGTGAGGCGCTCCGGGGAAATTCACCCCTCCACTTT	CASSEALRGNSPLHF
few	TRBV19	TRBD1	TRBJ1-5	TGTGCCAGTAATAACAGGGGACAGCCCCAGCATTTT	CASNNRGQPQHF
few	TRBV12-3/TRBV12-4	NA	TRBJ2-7	TGTGCCAGCAGTCCCCGAATTGGGCGCCGGGGCTCCTACGAGCAGTACTTC	CASSPRIGRRGSYEQYF
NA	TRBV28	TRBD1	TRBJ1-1	TGTGCCAGCAACCCGACGGGACAGAGAAACACTGAAGCTTTCTTT	CASNPTGQRNTEAFF
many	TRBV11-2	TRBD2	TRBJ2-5	TGTGCCAGCAGCCGAAATATAAGACTAGCCGGGGAGACCCAGTACTTC	CASSRNIRLAGETQYF
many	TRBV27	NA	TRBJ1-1	TGTGCCAGCAGTTTGGGGGCAGTGAACACTGAAGCTTTCTTT	CASSLGAVNTEAFF
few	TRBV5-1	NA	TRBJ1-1	TGCGCCGGCAGGGTCCGGGACAATGAAGCTTTCTTT	CAGRVRDNEAFF
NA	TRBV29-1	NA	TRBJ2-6	TGCAGCGCAGGAACAGGCTGGGGGGCTGGGGCCAACGTCCTGACTTTC	CSAGTGWGAGANVLTF
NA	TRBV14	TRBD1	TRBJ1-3	TGTGCCAGCAGCCAAGCCCCAGGGGGGAATGGAAACACCATATATTTT	CASSQAPGGNGNTIYF
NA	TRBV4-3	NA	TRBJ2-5	TGCGCCAGCAGCCAACATTTAGAGGGGGAGGCCCAGTACTTC	CASSQHLEGEAQYF
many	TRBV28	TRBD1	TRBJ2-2	TGTGCCAGCAGTCTAAGTACAGGGGCGGGCGGGGAGCTGTTTTTT	CASSLSTGAGGELFF
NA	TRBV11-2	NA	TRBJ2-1	TGTGCCAGCAGCTTAGGCCCCATCAATGAGCAGTTCTTC	CASSLGPINEQFF
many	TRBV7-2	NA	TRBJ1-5	TGTGCCAGCAGCCCTAAAGGGGTTCCGAATCAGCCCCAGCATTTT	CASSPKGVPNQPQHF
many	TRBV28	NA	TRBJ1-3	TGTGCCAGCAGGGGCACCGGACAGCGCTCTGGAAACACCATATATTTT	CASRGTGQRSGNTIYF
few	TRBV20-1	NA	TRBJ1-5	TGCAGTGCTAGAGGAGGTGGAGGGGCGAGCAATCAGCCCCAGCATTTT	CSARGGGGASNQPQHF
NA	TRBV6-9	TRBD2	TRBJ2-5	TGTGCCAGCAGTTTGGGCCGACTAGCGGGAGAGGATGCTGAGACCCAGTACTTC	CASSLGRLAGEDAETQYF
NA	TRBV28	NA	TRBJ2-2	TGTGCCAGCAGTCCTGGTGGGCAAGGCCTCCCCGGGGAGCTGTTTTTT	CASSPGGQGLPGELFF
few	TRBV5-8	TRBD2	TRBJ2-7	TGTGCCAGCAGCCTCGGCGGGAGACGCTACGAGCAGTACTTC	CASSLGGRRYEQYF